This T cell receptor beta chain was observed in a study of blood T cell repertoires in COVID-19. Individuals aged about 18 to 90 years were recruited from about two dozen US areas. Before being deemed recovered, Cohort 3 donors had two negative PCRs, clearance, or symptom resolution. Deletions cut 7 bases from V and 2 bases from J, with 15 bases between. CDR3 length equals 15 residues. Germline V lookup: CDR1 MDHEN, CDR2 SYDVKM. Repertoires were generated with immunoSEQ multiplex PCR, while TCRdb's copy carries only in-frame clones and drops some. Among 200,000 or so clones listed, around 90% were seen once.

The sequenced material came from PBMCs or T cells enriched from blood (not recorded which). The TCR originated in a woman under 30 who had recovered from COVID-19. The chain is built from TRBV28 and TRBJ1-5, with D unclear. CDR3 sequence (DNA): TGTGCCAGCACCTCTCCGACAACCGGCAATCAGCCCCAGCATTTT. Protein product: CASTSPTTGNQPQHF.